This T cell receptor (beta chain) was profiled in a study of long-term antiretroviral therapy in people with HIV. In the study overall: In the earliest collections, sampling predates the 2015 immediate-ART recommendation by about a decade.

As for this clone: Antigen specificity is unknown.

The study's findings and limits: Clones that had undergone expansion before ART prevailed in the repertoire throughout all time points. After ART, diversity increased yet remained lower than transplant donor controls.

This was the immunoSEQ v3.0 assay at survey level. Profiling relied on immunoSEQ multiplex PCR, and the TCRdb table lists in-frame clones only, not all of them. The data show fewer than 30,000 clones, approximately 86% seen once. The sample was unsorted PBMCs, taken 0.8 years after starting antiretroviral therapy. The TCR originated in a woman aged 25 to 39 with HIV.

Here the CDR3 DNA reads TGTGCGATATTCTCGGACAGGGCGAACACTGAAGCTTTCTTT. Translating gives CAIFSDRANTEAFF. V gene TRBV12-5 combines with J gene TRBJ1-1; 8 bases match TRBD1. The CDR3 loop spans 14 amino acids. The V gene's germline CDR1 is LGHNT and CDR2 FRNRAP.